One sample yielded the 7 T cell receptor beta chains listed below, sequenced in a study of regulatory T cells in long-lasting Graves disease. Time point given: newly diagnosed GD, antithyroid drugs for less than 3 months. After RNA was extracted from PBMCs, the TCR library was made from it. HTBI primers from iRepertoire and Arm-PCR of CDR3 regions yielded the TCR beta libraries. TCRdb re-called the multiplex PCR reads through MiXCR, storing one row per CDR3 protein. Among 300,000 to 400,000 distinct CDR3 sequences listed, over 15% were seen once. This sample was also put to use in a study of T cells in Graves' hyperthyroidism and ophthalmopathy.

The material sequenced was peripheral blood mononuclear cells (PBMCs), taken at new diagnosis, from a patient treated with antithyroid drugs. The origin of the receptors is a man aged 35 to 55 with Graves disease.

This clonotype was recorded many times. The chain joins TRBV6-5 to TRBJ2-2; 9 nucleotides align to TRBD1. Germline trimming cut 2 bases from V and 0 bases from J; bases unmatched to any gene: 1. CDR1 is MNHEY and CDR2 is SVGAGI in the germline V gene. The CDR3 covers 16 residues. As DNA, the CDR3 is TGTGCCAGCAGTTACAGGGACAGGGCGAACACCGGGGAGCTGTTTTTT. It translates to CASSYRDRANTGELFF.

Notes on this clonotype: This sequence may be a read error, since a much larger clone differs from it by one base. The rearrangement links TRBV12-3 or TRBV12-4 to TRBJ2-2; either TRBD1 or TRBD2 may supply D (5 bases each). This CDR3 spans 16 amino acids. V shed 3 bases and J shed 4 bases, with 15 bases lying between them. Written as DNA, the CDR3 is TGTGCCAGCAGTTTTCTCCCGAGGGGTGGCACCGGGGAGCTGTTTTTT. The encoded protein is CASSFLPRGGTGELFF.

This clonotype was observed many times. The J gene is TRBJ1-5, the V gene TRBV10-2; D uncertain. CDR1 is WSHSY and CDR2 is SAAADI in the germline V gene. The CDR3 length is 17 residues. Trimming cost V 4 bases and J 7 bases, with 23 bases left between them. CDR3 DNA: TGCGCCAGCAGTGGGTCGGGGTACCTCGATCCTCGACAGCCCCAGCATTTT. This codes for CASSGSGYLDPRQPQHF.

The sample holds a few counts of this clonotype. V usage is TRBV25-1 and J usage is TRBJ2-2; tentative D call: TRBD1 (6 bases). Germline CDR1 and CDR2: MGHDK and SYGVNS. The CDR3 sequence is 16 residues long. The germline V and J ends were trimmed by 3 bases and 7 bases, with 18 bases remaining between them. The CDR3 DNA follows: TGTGCCAGCAGTGATGTTGGGCAGGGGAAGGGCGGGGAGCTGTTTTTT. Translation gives CASSDVGQGKGGELFF.

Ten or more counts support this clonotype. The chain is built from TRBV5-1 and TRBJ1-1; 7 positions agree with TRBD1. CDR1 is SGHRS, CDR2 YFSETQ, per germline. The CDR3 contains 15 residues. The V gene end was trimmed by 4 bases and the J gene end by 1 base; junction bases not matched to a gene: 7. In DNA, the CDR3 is TGCGCCAGCAGCCCGCTGGGACAGTGGAACACTGAAGCTTTCTTT. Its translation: CASSPLGQWNTEAFF.

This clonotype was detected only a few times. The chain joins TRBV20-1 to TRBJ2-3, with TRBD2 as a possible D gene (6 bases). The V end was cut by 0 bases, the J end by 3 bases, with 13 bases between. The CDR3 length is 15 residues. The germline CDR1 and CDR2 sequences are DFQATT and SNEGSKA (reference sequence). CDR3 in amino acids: CSARDRRAGTDTQYF. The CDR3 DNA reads TGCAGTGCTAGAGATCGCAGGGCGGGGACAGATACGCAGTATTTT.

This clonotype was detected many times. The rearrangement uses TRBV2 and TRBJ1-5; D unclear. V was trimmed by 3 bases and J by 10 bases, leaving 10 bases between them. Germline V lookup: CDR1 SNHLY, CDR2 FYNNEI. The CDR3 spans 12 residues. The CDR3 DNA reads TGTGCCAGCAGTGACCCCCGTAGTCCCCAGCATTTT. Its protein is CASSDPRSPQHF.